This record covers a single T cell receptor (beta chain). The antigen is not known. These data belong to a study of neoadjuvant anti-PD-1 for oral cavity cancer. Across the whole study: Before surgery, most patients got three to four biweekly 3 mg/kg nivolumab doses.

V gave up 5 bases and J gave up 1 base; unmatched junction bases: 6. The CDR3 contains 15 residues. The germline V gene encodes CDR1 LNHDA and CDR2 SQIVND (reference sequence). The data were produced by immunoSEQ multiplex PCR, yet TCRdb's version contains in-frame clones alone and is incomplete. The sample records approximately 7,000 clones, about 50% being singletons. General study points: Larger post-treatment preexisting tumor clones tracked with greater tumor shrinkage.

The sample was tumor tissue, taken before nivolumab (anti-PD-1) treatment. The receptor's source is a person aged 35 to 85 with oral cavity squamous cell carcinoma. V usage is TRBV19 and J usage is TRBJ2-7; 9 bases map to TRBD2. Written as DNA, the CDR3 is TGTGCCAGTAGTCAGCTTAGCGGGGGATCCTACGAGCAGTACTTC. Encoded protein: CASSQLSGGSYEQYF.